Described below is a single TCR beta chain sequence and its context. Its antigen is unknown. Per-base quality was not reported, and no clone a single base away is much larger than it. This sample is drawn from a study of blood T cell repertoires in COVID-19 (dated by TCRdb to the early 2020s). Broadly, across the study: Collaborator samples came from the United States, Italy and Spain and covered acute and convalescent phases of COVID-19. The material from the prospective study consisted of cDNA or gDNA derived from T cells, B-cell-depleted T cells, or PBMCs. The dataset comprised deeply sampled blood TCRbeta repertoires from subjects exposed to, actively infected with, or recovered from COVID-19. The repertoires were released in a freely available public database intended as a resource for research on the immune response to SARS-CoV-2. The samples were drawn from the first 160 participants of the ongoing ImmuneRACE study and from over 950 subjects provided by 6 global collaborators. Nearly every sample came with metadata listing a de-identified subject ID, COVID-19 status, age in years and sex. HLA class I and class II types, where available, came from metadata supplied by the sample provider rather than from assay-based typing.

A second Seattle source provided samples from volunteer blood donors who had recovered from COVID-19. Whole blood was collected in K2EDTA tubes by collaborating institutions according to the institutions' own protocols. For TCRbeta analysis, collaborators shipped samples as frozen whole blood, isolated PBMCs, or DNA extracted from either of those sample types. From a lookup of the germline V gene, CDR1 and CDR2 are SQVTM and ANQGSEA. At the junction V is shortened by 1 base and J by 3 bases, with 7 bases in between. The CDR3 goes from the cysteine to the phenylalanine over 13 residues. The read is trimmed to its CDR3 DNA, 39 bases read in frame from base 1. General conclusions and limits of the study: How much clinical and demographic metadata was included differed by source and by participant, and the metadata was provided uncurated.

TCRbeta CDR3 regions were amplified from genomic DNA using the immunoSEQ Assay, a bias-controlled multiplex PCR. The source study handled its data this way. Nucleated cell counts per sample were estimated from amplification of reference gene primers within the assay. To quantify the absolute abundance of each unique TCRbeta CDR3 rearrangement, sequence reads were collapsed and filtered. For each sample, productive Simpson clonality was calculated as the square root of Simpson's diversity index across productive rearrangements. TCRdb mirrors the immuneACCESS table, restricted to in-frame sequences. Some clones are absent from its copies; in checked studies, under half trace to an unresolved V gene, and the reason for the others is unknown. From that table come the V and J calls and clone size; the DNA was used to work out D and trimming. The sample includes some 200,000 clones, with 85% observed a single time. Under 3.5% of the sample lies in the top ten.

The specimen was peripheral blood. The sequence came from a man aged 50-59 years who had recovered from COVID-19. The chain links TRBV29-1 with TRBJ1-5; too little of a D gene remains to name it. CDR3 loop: CSVEVESNQPQHF. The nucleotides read TGCAGCGTTGAAGTGGAGTCCAATCAGCCCCAGCATTTT. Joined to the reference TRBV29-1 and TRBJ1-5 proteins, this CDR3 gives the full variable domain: SAVISQKPSRDICQRGTSLTIQCQVDSQVTMMFWYRQQPGQSLTLIATANQGSEATYESGFVIDKFPISRPNLTFSTLTVSNMSPEDSSIYLCSVEVESNQPQHFGDGTRLSIL.